The sequence of this T cell receptor beta chain was determined in a study of blood T cell repertoires in COVID-19. Study background: Acute and convalescent COVID-19 samples came from the United States, Italy and Spain.

This CDR3 spans 19 amino acids. The V segment lost 5 bases and the J segment 0 bases; nucleotides outside the gene matches: 12. Looked up from germline, CDR1 is SNHLY and CDR2 is FYNNEI. Assay: immunoSEQ multiplex PCR; the TCRdb copy retains only in-frame clones and omits some. Among approximately 150,000 clones listed, about 80% were seen once. Participant-given clinical history determined each cohort assignment. This chain joins TRBV2 and TRBJ2-4, with 11 bases fitting TRBD2. This clonotype originated in a man in his forties with acute COVID-19. Sequencing used PBMCs or T cells enriched from blood (not recorded which). CDR3: CASSFHGTSGSLAKNIQYF. The CDR3, as DNA: TGTGCCAGCAGTTTCCACGGGACTAGCGGTTCCCTAGCCAAAAACATTCAGTACTTC.